These 16 T cell receptor beta chains were sequenced from one sample in a study of T cells in Graves' hyperthyroidism and ophthalmopathy. Template material for amplifying TCR beta CDR3 regions consisted of RNA transcripts. The HTBI primer set served for first-round RT-PCR of the TCR CDR3. TCRdb ran MiXCR on the multiplex PCR reads and lists one entry per CDR3 protein. The data contain almost 600,000 distinct CDR3 sequences, just over 45% of them seen just once; the ten biggest clones take up about 8.3%. Specimen: peripheral blood or thyroid tissue (not recorded which). The receptors derive from a woman in her late teens or twenties with Graves' hyperthyroidism.

This clonotype showed up just a few times. The chain carries TRBV2 and TRBJ2-5; D perhaps matches TRBD2 (6 bases). There are 13 residues in the CDR3. Trimming left V 7 bases short and J 1 base short, with 10 bases between. Germline loops: CDR1 SNHLY, CDR2 FYNNEI. This CDR3 reads CASTEGPQETQYF. The CDR3, as DNA: TGTGCCAGCACGGAGGGACCCCAAGAGACCCAGTACTTC.

This clonotype was recorded at least ten times. V gene TRBV29-1 combines with J gene TRBJ1-1; 9 positions agree with TRBD1. V lost 6 bases and J lost 5; bases outside the gene matches: 7. This CDR3 is 13 amino acids long. The germline V gene encodes CDR1 SQVTM and CDR2 ANQGSEA. CDR3 sequence: CSVEGQGATEAFF. Here the CDR3 DNA reads TGCAGCGTCGAGGGACAGGGCGCGACTGAAGCTTTCTTT.

This chain links TRBV2 with TRBJ2-2; the match to TRBD2 covers 13 bases. V was pared by 6 bases and J by 4 bases, with 8 bases of the junction left unmatched. The germline CDR1 and CDR2 sequences are SNHLY and FYNNEI. This CDR3 has 17 residues. The CDR3 here is CASRELAGGPGTGELFF. CDR3 DNA: TGTGCCAGCAGAGAACTAGCGGGAGGGCCGGGCACCGGGGAGCTGTTTTTT.

J is TRBJ2-5 and V is TRBV9; possibly TRBD2 for D (6 bases). CDR1 is SGDLS, CDR2 YYNGEE, per germline. Trimming took off 7 bases at V and 2 bases at J, with 21 bases between the two ends. This CDR3 comprises 16 residues. CDR3 loop: CASSPGRRGGQETQYF. CDR3 DNA: TGTGCCAGCTCACCAGGCAGGAGAGGAGGGCAAGAGACCCAGTACTTC.

The chain couples TRBV12-3 or TRBV12-4 to TRBJ1-5; perhaps TRBD1 as D (5 bases). The CDR3 spans 16 residues. V was trimmed by 5 bases and J by 0 bases, leaving 14 bases between them. The CDR3 DNA sequence: TGTGCCAGCAGTCCGTCTAGCAGGGATAGCAATCAGCCCCAGCATTTT. Translated, it gives CASSPSSRDSNQPQHF.

This clonotype was picked up many times. V usage is TRBV15 and J usage is TRBJ2-7; tentatively, D is TRBD2 (5 bases). Germline CDR1 LNHNV, CDR2 YYDKDF (reference sequence). CDR3 length: 15 residues. The V end was cut by 5 bases, the J end by 0 bases, with 14 bases between. The CDR3 loop is CATSPREGSSYEQYF. For the CDR3, the DNA is TGTGCCACCAGCCCTCGCGAAGGGAGCTCCTACGAGCAGTACTTC.

The CDR3: CASSEWRGFTCSGSSYEQYF. For the CDR3, the DNA is TGTGCCAGCAGTGAATGGAGGGGCTTTACATGCAGCGGGAGTTCCTACGAGCAGTACTTC. The chain recombines TRBV25-1 with TRBJ2-7; 8 nucleotides line up with TRBD2. This CDR3 contains 20 residues. CDR1 is MGHDK, CDR2 SYGVNS, per germline. The V segment lost 1 base and the J segment 1 base; nucleotides outside the gene matches: 18.

This clonotype turned up a few times. The missing conserved phenylalanine or tryptophan at the end of this CDR3 makes a read error likely. This chain connects TRBV7-9 to TRBJ1-1, with 8 positions matching TRBD1. The CDR3 is 15 amino acids. Trimming cost V 9 bases and J 3 bases; bases outside gene matches: 12. The germline gives CDR1 SEHNR, CDR2 FQNEAQ (reference sequence). CDR3 bases: TGTGCCAGTAGCGCGTCGACAGGGGAGTACACTGAAGCTTTCCTT. Residues: CASSASTGEYTEAFL.

This clonotype appeared many times. The genes are TRBV11-3 and TRBJ1-5, with D uncertain. Germline loops: CDR1 SGHNT, CDR2 YENEEA. Trimming left V 3 bases short and J 5 bases short, with 17 bases between. The CDR3 is 16 residues long. The CDR3 spells CASSFRGMAVYQPQHF. The CDR3 DNA follows: TGTGCCAGCAGCTTCCGGGGAATGGCGGTCTATCAGCCCCAGCATTTT.

The rearrangement links TRBV7-9 to TRBJ2-5; D call uncertain. The germline gives CDR1 SEHNR, CDR2 FQNEAQ (reference sequence). V was trimmed by 1 base and J by 5 bases, leaving 11 bases between them. CDR3 length: 14 amino acids. The CDR3 DNA is TGTGCCAGCAGCTTAGGGACGGTTCGCGAGACCCAGTACTTC. This gives the protein CASSLGTVRETQYF.

This clonotype was picked up many times. The rearrangement joins TRBV3-1 to TRBJ2-5, with unresolved D. V was shortened by 2 bases and J by 1 base, with 5 bases between the two germline ends. The CDR3 sequence is 13 residues long. CDR1 LGHDT and CDR2 YNNKEL come from the germline V gene (reference sequence). The chain's CDR3 is CASSQLTQETQYF. DNA for the CDR3: TGTGCCAGCAGCCAATTGACCCAAGAGACCCAGTACTTC.

The V call is TRBV24-1, the J call TRBJ2-7; 9 nucleotides align to TRBD1. Trimming cost V 3 bases and J 7 bases; bases outside gene matches: 6. This CDR3 has 14 residues. The germline V gene has CDR1 KGHDR and CDR2 SFDVKD. The CDR3 is CATSDADRGLEQYF. DNA for the CDR3: TGTGCCACCAGTGATGCAGACAGGGGGTTGGAGCAGTACTTC.

Points on this clonotype: This could be a read error, since a much larger clone is one nucleotide away. Here the CDR3 omits its conserved ending phenylalanine or tryptophan, so a read error is the likely source. This chain joins TRBV7-2 and TRBJ2-7; maybe TRBD1 (5 bases). Trimming stripped 2 bases from V and 2 bases from J, with 13 bases between. The CDR3 contains 15 residues. CDR1 is SGHTA, CDR2 FQGNSA, per germline. CDR3 DNA: TGTGCCAGCAGCTTAATACCCGGACATCCCTACGAGCAGTACTCC. It codes for CASSLIPGHPYEQYS.

The rearrangement joins TRBV7-3 to TRBJ1-2, with D possibly being TRBD1 (6 bases). The CDR3 has 13 amino acids. V lost 7 bases and J 3 bases, leaving 12 bases between the germline ends. The germline V gene has CDR1 SGHTA and CDR2 FQGTGA. The CDR3 DNA reads as TGTGCCAGCACCTCAGGGGTCGACTATGGCTACACCTTC. It translates to CASTSGVDYGYTF.

This clonotype was counted ten times or more. The chain has TRBV5-1 and TRBJ2-7; 8 bases align to TRBD2. CDR3 size: 14 residues. With 5 bases clipped from V and 3 bases from J, the junction kept 7 bases outside the gene matches. Germline CDR1 and CDR2: SGHRS and YFSETQ. CDR3 residues: CASRRGAANYEQYF. CDR3 coding DNA: TGCGCCAGCAGGCGGGGGGCGGCGAACTACGAGCAGTACTTC.

V and J are TRBV19 and TRBJ2-5; 10 nucleotides match TRBD2. CDR1 LNHDA and CDR2 SQIVND come from the germline V gene (reference sequence). V lost 9 bases and J lost 4; bases outside the gene matches: 5. The CDR3 contains 13 residues. The CDR3 protein is CAREAGGGETQYF. The CDR3 DNA reads as TGTGCCAGAGAAGCGGGAGGGGGAGAGACCCAGTACTTC.